One TCR beta chain is described in this entry. Its antigen is as yet unknown. Vbeta (60) and Jbeta (13) primers were used in the PCR. Profiling relied on immunoSEQ multiplex PCR, and the TCRdb table lists in-frame clones only, not all of them. This table has 200,000 or so clones, nearly 80% appearing once. The sample belongs to a study of cytomegalovirus exposure and HLA in healthy donors. About the study: Early released data had 80 million or so unique TCRs, all coming from HLA-typed donors. Study-wide results and limits: Later, TCR association rates were found to vary by HLA locus, highest for DRB1 and lowest for HLA-C. Clonal expansion was found to be greater in HLA-associated TCR beta chains than in equally common others in a later analysis. Sequence variants that were highly shared formed a cluster that was likely a sequencing artifact.

Germline V gene data show CDR1 as MNHEY and CDR2 as SVGAGI. V gave up 2 bases and J gave up 6 bases, with 13 bases separating them. There are 14 residues in the CDR3. The specimen was PBMCs. This TCR came from a man between 18 and 35 years old in good health and CMV-seronegative. This rearrangement joins TRBV6-5 to TRBJ1-2; D ambiguous. The CDR3 loop reads CASSYERATHGYTF. CDR3 coding DNA: TGTGCCAGCAGTTACGAGAGGGCCACACATGGCTACACCTTC.